The subject of this entry is one TCR beta chain. This record belongs to a study of quantifying T cell responses using KT2 cells. Study context: cDNA was made from DNase-treated RNA using alpha and beta constant primers.

The sample is PBMC spiked with counted cells of clone KT2. Each cDNA got a UMI-containing oligo ligated at its 3' end. An equimolar mix of RC1.1 and RC1.2 primed the beta chain across TRBC1 and TRBC2. One entry per CDR3 protein results from TCRdb running MiXCR on the UMI-ligation and nested PCR reads. The sample shows approximately 50,000 distinct CDR3 sequences, around 10% of them seen only once. This CDR3 has 16 amino acids. The V gene's germline CDR1 is KGHSH and CDR2 LQKENI. Unmatched junction bases numbered 8, after V lost 3 bases and J lost 7 bases. Sequences were obtained from PBMCs spiked with cells of the T cell clone KT2. The receptor comes from a human donor. The chain uses TRBV18 and TRBJ2-1, with TRBD2 identical over 11 bases. CDR3 nucleotide sequence: TGTGCCAGCTCACCTCTTAGCGGGAGGGCTCGGAATGAGCAGTTCTTC. Amino acids: CASSPLSGRARNEQFF.